These 22 T cell receptor beta chains were sequenced from one sample in a study of regulatory T cells in long-lasting Graves disease. Library construction for TCR beta used iRepertoire HTBI primers and Arm-PCR of CDR3 regions. In TCRdb, the multiplex PCR reads were re-called with MiXCR into one record per CDR3 protein. In the table there are over 350,000 distinct CDR3 sequences, 15% of which are singletons. Documented time point: newly diagnosed GD, antithyroid drugs for less than 3 months. Construction of the TCR library relied on RNA isolated from PBMCs. This sample was shared with a second study, whose subject was T cells in Graves' hyperthyroidism and ophthalmopathy.

Sequenced here: peripheral blood mononuclear cells (PBMCs), sampled at new diagnosis, from a patient treated with antithyroid drugs. The receptors shown here come from a woman in her 40s with Graves disease.

This clonotype was detected ten times or more. This sequence joins TRBV7-2 and TRBJ1-1; tentatively, D is TRBD1 (6 bases). This CDR3 has 14 residues. Trimming cost V 5 bases and J 5 bases, with 15 bases left between them. Germline CDR1 reads SGHTA; CDR2 reads FQGNSA. The CDR3 sequence: CASSTEGGRTEAFF. CDR3 nucleotides: TGTGCCAGCAGCACAGAGGGGGGTCGAACTGAAGCTTTCTTT.

As to this clonotype: This may arise from a read error, as a much more abundant clone is one base away. This chain uses TRBV14 with TRBJ2-3; D call uncertain. Germline loops: CDR1 SGHDN, CDR2 FVKESK. CDR3 size: 15 residues. In DNA form, the CDR3 reads TGTGCCGGCAGCCCCACCCTGTCAGGCCCCCAGTCGCAGTATTTT. Protein sequence: CAGSPTLSGPQSQYF. Combining the CDR3 with reference TRBV14 and TRBJ2-3 gives the whole variable domain EAGVTQFPSHSVIEKGQTVTLRCDPISGHDNLYWYRRVMGKEIKFLLHFVKESKQDESGMPNNRFLAERTGGTYSTLKVQPAELEDSGVYFCAGSPTLSGPQSQYFGPGTRLTVL.

This clonotype has ten or more counts. CDR3 sequence reads: CASSLETGRTLYF. CDR3 DNA sequence: TGTGCCAGCAGCTTAGAGACAGGGCGTACTCTGTACTTC. The rearrangement uses TRBV7-2 and TRBJ2-4; 7 nucleotides align to TRBD1. With V trimmed by 1 base and J by 15 bases, 9 bases remained unmatched. In germline, CDR1 is SGHTA, CDR2 FQGNSA. The CDR3 runs to 13 residues.

V and J are TRBV6-5 and TRBJ2-3; D gene uncertain. From germline, CDR1 is MNHEY and CDR2 SVGAGI. Deletions cut 0 bases from V and 2 bases from J, with 12 bases between. The length of the CDR3 is 16 residues. The CDR3 sequence is CASSYSSAVITDTQYF. The CDR3 coding sequence is TGTGCCAGCAGTTACTCCTCCGCCGTCATCACAGATACGCAGTATTTT.

Many counts were recorded for this clonotype. The rearrangement uses TRBV7-2 and TRBJ1-2; TRBD1 matches 7 bases. The CDR3 loop spans 16 amino acids. The V gene's germline CDR1 is SGHTA and CDR2 FQGNSA. J gave up 0 bases and V 5 bases, and 9 bases lay outside the gene matches. The CDR3 loop reads CASSRGTEVANYGYTF. DNA for the CDR3: TGTGCCAGCAGCCGCGGGACAGAAGTAGCTAACTATGGCTACACCTTC. The whole variable domain, filled in from reference TRBV7-2 and TRBJ1-2, reads GAGVSQSPSNKVTEKGKDVELRCDPISGHTALYWYRQSLGQGLEFLIYFQGNSAPDKSGLPSDRFSAERTGGSVSTLTIQRTQQEDSAVYLCASSRGTEVANYGYTFGSGTRLTVV.

In its sample, this clonotype was seen many times. V usage is TRBV11-2 and J usage is TRBJ2-7; D tentatively reads TRBD1 or TRBD2 (6 bases each). V was cut by 5 bases and J by 3 bases, with 20 bases left in between. CDR1 SGHAT and CDR2 FQNNGV come from the germline V gene. The CDR3 consists of 16 residues. CDR3 bases: TGTGCCAGCAGCCCAAGCTCAGGGGCAGCGGGCTACGAGCAGTACTTC. It translates to CASSPSSGAAGYEQYF.

The chain uses TRBV6-1 and TRBJ2-1; D unresolved. The CDR3 sequence is 15 residues long. V was trimmed by 6 bases and J by 8 bases, leaving 20 bases between them. Per germline, CDR1 MNHNS and CDR2 SASEGT. The CDR3 nucleotides are TGTGCCAGCAGCCCTCTCGGAAGGGAAGGCGATGAGCAGTTCTTC. Translated: CASSPLGREGDEQFF.

In nucleotides, the CDR3 is TGTGCCAGCACCAAGGCCGGACTGGTGACCCAGTACTTC. Amino acids: CASTKAGLVTQYF. This chain links TRBV6-2 or TRBV6-3 with TRBJ2-5; D perhaps matches TRBD2 (5 bases). Germline CDR1 MNHEY, CDR2 SVGEGT. V was clipped by 7 bases and J by 7 bases, with 16 bases between them. The CDR3 has 13 residues.

This clonotype was found a few times. The chain joins TRBV25-1 to TRBJ2-2; 9 nucleotides align to TRBD1. V lost 1 base and J lost 4; bases outside the gene matches: 1. CDR3 length equals 15 residues. Germline CDR1 MGHDK, CDR2 SYGVNS. The CDR3 sequence: CASSESTGGTGELFF. The CDR3 DNA reads TGTGCCAGCAGTGAATCGACAGGGGGCACCGGGGAGCTGTTTTTT.

The table lists this clonotype with many counts. The chain is built from TRBV11-2 and TRBJ1-1; TRBD1 is a possible D gene (6 bases). V was shortened by 5 bases and J by 7 bases, with 14 bases between the two germline ends. The CDR3 is 13 amino acids. The germline V gene has CDR1 SGHAT and CDR2 FQNNGV. DNA of the CDR3: TGTGCCAGCAGCCAGGGGTACCTAGGTGAAGCTTTCTTT. Translated: CASSQGYLGEAFF.

This clonotype was picked up a small number of times. J is TRBJ2-2 and V is TRBV7-2; the D is unclear. Germline V CDR1 and CDR2: SGHTA, FQGNSA. CDR3 length equals 15 residues. Trimming stripped 7 bases from V and 0 bases from J, with 12 bases between. The CDR3 protein is CASNQGLANTGELFF. In nucleotides, the CDR3 is TGTGCCAGCAACCAAGGGCTAGCGAACACCGGGGAGCTGTTTTTT.

This clonotype was counted at least ten times. The V and J genes are TRBV7-3 and TRBJ1-5; tentatively, D is TRBD1 (5 bases). This CDR3 is 16 amino acids long. V lost 1 base and J lost 0, with 10 bases in between. Germline assignment: CDR1 SGHTA and CDR2 FQGTGA. CDR3: CASSLKTDYSNQPQHF. The CDR3 DNA sequence: TGTGCCAGCAGCTTAAAGACAGACTATAGCAATCAGCCCCAGCATTTT.

As to this clonotype: A much larger clonotype is one base distant, so this may be a read error. V gene TRBV2 combines with J gene TRBJ2-3; D is uncertain. The better agreement between TRBJ1-5 and the DNA end casts doubt on the J call. This CDR3 spans 16 amino acids. CDR1 SNHLY and CDR2 FYNNEI come from the germline V gene. The CDR3 DNA reads TGTGCCAGCAGTGAAGGTTATAGCGGGAGCACAGATACGCAGCATTTT. This gives the protein CASSEGYSGSTDTQHF.

Regarding this clonotype: It may be a read error: a sequence one base away is much more abundant. J is TRBJ2-7 and V is TRBV7-7; no clear D. Germline V lookup: CDR1 SSHAT, CDR2 FNYEAQ (reference sequence). The CDR3 runs 13 residues. The CDR3 is CASSQGPSGGQYF. The CDR3 DNA reads as TGTGCTAGCAGCCAAGGACCTTCCGGCGGGCAGTACTTC.

This clonotype was counted ten times or more. The chain links TRBV20-1 to TRBJ2-5; 10 bases line up with TRBD1. The junction had 12 bases not matched to a gene; V was cut back by 1 base and J by 4 bases. The CDR3 has 17 amino acids. Germline CDR1 DFQATT, CDR2 SNEGSKA (reference sequence). The CDR3 coding sequence is TGCAGTGCTAGAGCCTTTAGAGGGACAGGGGTTTCAGAGACCCAGTACTTC. It is translated as CSARAFRGTGVSETQYF.

This clonotype was observed at least ten times. The chain joins TRBV29-1 to TRBJ2-5; TRBD2 aligns across 12 bases. CDR3 size: 16 residues. V dropped 4 bases and J dropped 1; count of bases not matched to a gene: 7. Looked up from germline, CDR1 is SQVTM and CDR2 is ANQGSEA. The CDR3 DNA sequence: TGCAGCGTTGGGGGGGGACTAGCGGGCCTCCAAGAGACCCAGTACTTC. Amino acid sequence: CSVGGGLAGLQETQYF.

This clonotype has just a few counts. V gene TRBV3-2 combines with J gene TRBJ1-1. TRBV3-2 represents a pseudogene. The CDR3 has 15 amino acids. Here the CDR3 DNA reads TGTGCCAGCAGCCAAGATACAGAGATGAACACTGAAGCTTTCTTT. This encodes CASSQDTEMNTEAFF.

The chain has TRBV12-3 or TRBV12-4 and TRBJ1-4; 8 bases are shared with TRBD1. The trim removed 5 bases at V and 5 bases at J, leaving 7 bases unmatched. The CDR3 spans 15 residues. In DNA form, the CDR3 reads TGTGCCAGCAGTCGGACAGGGCCTGGGAATGAAAAACTGTTTTTT. This sequence encodes CASSRTGPGNEKLFF.

This clonotype was counted many times. The chain has TRBV3-1 and TRBJ2-5; D call uncertain. Between the trimmed V and J ends, which lost 1 base and 7 bases, there was a span of 19 bases. The CDR3 runs to 16 residues. Germline-derived CDR1 and CDR2 are LGHDT and YNNKEL (reference sequence). Here the CDR3 reads CASSQGRLAVYGTQYF. The CDR3 DNA sequence: TGTGCCAGCAGCCAAGGACGATTGGCGGTCTACGGGACCCAGTACTTC.

This clonotype was detected a few times. One end of the junction is discordant with germline, which a read error may explain. This chain uses TRBV11-2 with TRBJ2-5, with D possibly TRBD2 on 6 matching bases. The V gene's germline CDR1 is SGHAT and CDR2 FQNNGV. The CDR3 covers 15 residues. The CDR3: CASSNISGWGETRYF. In nucleotides, the CDR3 is TGTGCCAGCAGCAACATCAGCGGGTGGGGTGAGACCCGGTACTTC.

The chain carries TRBV4-1 and TRBJ2-5, with 11 nucleotides matching TRBD2. V lost 1 base and J lost 5; bases outside the gene matches: 15. The CDR3 extends over 19 amino acids. Germline V CDR1 and CDR2: MGHRA, YSYEKL. CDR3: CASSQVFGWLAGGSETQYF. The DNA of the CDR3 is TGCGCCAGCAGCCAAGTTTTCGGTTGGCTAGCGGGAGGTTCGGAGACCCAGTACTTC.

The chain carries TRBV20-1 and TRBJ1-5, with a tentative D call TRBD1 (5 bases). Germline assignment: CDR1 DFQATT and CDR2 SNEGSKA (reference sequence). Trimming stripped 2 bases from V and 6 bases from J, with 23 bases between. The CDR3 has 17 residues. CDR3 sequence: CSARTPSAGLMIQPQHF. The CDR3 region has the DNA TGCAGTGCTAGAACCCCCTCTGCAGGGTTGATGATTCAGCCCCAGCATTTT.